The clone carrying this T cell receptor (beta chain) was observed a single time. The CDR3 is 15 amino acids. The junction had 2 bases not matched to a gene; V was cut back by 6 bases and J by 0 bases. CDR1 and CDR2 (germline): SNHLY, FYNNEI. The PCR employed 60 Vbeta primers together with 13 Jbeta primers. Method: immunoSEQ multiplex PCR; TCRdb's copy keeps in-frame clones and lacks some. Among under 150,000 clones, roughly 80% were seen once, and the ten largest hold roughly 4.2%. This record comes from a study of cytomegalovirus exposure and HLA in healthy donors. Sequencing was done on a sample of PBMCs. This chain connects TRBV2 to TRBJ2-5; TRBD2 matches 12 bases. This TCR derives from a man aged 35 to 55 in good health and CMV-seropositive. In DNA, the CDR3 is TGTGCCAGCAGGGGGACTAGCGGGTACCAAGAGACCCAGTACTTC. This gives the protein CASRGTSGYQETQYF.